This TCR beta chain was observed in a study of read filtering for tumor transcriptome and immune sequencing. Study-level information: IR-seq gave about 4 to 10.27 million TCR reads per sample; RNA-seq gave about 80 to 1273. Study-wide points: Without single-read clonotypes, shared clonotype proportions correlated more between IR-seq and RNA-seq. Single-read clonotypes: roughly four fifths of IR-seq clonotypes (roughly 3.5% of reads), more than 70% of RNA-seq clonotypes (roughly 49% of reads).

From about 400 ng of RNA, a library with molecular barcoded alpha/delta and beta/gamma adaptors was made. A single record per CDR3 protein comes from TCRdb applying MiXCR to the reads. The sample lists 35,000 to 45,000 distinct CDR3 sequences; 12% to 15% were seen once. With 4 bases removed from V and 6 bases from J, the gap between germline ends came to 12 bases. This CDR3 has 12 amino acids. Germline loops: CDR1 SQVTM, CDR2 ANQGSEA. This clonotype was observed at least ten times. Its antigen is as yet unknown. The TCR sequence derives from a donor at least 40 years old with multiple myeloma. This rearrangement joins TRBV29-1 to TRBJ1-1, with D possibly TRBD1 on 5 matching bases. Sequenced sample: a population of CD138-negative cells sorted from bone marrow. CDR3 in amino acids: CSVVRGVAEAFF. CDR3 DNA sequence: TGCAGCGTTGTTCGGGGGGTCGCTGAAGCTTTCTTT.